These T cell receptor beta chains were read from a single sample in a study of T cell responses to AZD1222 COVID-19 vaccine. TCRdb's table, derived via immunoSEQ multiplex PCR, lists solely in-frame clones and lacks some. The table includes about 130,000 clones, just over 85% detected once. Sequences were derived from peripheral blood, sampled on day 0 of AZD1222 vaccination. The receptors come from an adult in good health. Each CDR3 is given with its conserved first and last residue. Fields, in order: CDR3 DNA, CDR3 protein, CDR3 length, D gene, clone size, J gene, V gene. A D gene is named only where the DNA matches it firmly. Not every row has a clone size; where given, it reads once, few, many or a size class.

DNA: TGTGCCAGCAGGACAGGGGTTAATTCACCCCTCCACTTT
CDR3: CASRTGVNSPLHF
length: 13
D: TRBD1
size: .
J: TRBJ1-6
V: TRBV28

DNA: TGCGCCAGCAGCCAATCTTCCGCTAAGCAAGAGACCCAGTACTTC
CDR3: CASSQSSAKQETQYF
length: 15
D: .
size: .
J: TRBJ2-5
V: TRBV4-3

DNA: TGTGCCAGCTCCTCCCAGGGTTACGGAGGTGAAAAACTGTTTTTT
CDR3: CASSSQGYGGEKLFF
length: 15
D: .
size: .
J: TRBJ1-4
V: TRBV18

DNA: TGTGCCAGCGGCCCGGAGGGCACGAGGGAGCAGTACTTC
CDR3: CASGPEGTREQYF
length: 13
D: .
size: .
J: TRBJ2-7
V: TRBV27

DNA: TGTGCCAGCAGTGAAAATATGTGGGGGGGAGTCGAGAAGGCCAATGAGCAGTTCTTC
CDR3: CASSENMWGGVEKANEQFF
length: 19
D: TRBD2
size: .
J: TRBJ2-1
V: TRBV6-1

DNA: TGTGCCAGCAGCTTAGTATTTGGGGAGGGCAATTCACCCCTCCACTTT
CDR3: CASSLVFGEGNSPLHF
length: 16
D: .
size: .
J: TRBJ1-6
V: TRBV7-8

DNA: TGTGCCAGCAGCTACACAGGGGGCTCCTACAATGAGCAGTTCTTC
CDR3: CASSYTGGSYNEQFF
length: 15
D: TRBD1
size: .
J: TRBJ2-1
V: TRBV7-9

DNA: TGTGCCAGCAGAGCATACGGGGGGAGCTCTGGGGCCAACGTCCTGACTTTC
CDR3: CASRAYGGSSGANVLTF
length: 17
D: TRBD2
size: once
J: TRBJ2-6
V: TRBV27

DNA: TGCGCCAGCAGCAGGTCCGGGAGAAACACTGAAGCTTTCTTT
CDR3: CASSRSGRNTEAFF
length: 14
D: .
size: .
J: TRBJ1-1
V: TRBV5-1

DNA: TGCGCCAGCAGCCGTGAAATACGGACAGGGCCCTTTGGAAACACCATATATTTT
CDR3: CASSREIRTGPFGNTIYF
length: 18
D: TRBD1
size: .
J: TRBJ1-3
V: TRBV4-1

DNA: TGTGCCACTCGGGCGTCCACAGATACGCAGTATTTT
CDR3: CATRASTDTQYF
length: 12
D: .
size: .
J: TRBJ2-3
V: TRBV15

DNA: TGTGCCAGCAGCCCCGGAGGAGGTGGCGCAGATACGCAGTATTTT
CDR3: CASSPGGGGADTQYF
length: 15
D: .
size: .
J: TRBJ2-3
V: TRBV7-3

DNA: TGTGCCAGCAGTCAAAGACCCCCGTTCGGGCACCAGTACTTC
CDR3: CASSQRPPFGHQYF
length: 14
D: .
size: once
J: TRBJ2-5
V: TRBV27

DNA: TGTGCCAGCAGCCCCGGACAGGGGAGAACTAATGAAAAACTGTTTTTT
CDR3: CASSPGQGRTNEKLFF
length: 16
D: TRBD1
size: .
J: TRBJ1-4
V: TRBV11-2

DNA: TGTGCCAGCAGCGTTGATCCGGGACAGGGACGTGGCTACACCTTC
CDR3: CASSVDPGQGRGYTF
length: 15
D: TRBD1
size: .
J: TRBJ1-2
V: TRBV9

DNA: TGCGCCAGCAGCTTGGGGTGGCAGAACACTGAAGCTTTCTTT
CDR3: CASSLGWQNTEAFF
length: 14
D: .
size: .
J: TRBJ1-1
V: TRBV5-1

DNA: TGTGCCAGCATAGGGACTAGCGGGGGGTGGCAGTACTTC
CDR3: CASIGTSGGWQYF
length: 13
D: TRBD2
size: few
J: TRBJ2-7
V: TRBV6-5

DNA: TGTGCCAGCAGCCTGGGGGGGAGGGGGCTAGCTTTCTTT
CDR3: CASSLGGRGLAFF
length: 13
D: TRBD1
size: .
J: TRBJ1-1
V: TRBV7-2

DNA: TGCAGCGTCGGAGGGGCAAGGAACACTGAAGCTTTCTTT
CDR3: CSVGGARNTEAFF
length: 13
D: .
size: .
J: TRBJ1-1
V: TRBV29-1

DNA: TGTGCTAGTGGTTTGGGGGGGACAGGGCAAGAGACCCAGTACTTC
CDR3: CASGLGGTGQETQYF
length: 15
D: TRBD1
size: .
J: TRBJ2-5
V: TRBV12-5

DNA: TGTGCCAGCTTTACCCCCTCGGGGACCCAGTACTTC
CDR3: CASFTPSGTQYF
length: 12
D: .
size: .
J: TRBJ2-5
V: TRBV6-5

DNA: TGTGCCAGCAGGGACGCCGCGGGGCGCGAGGAAGCTTTCTTT
CDR3: CASRDAAGREEAFF
length: 14
D: .
size: .
J: TRBJ1-1
V: TRBV6-5

DNA: TGTGCCAGCAGTTTATATCTAGGGGGCAGCTATGGCTACACCTTC
CDR3: CASSLYLGGSYGYTF
length: 15
D: TRBD1
size: .
J: TRBJ1-2
V: TRBV27

DNA: TGCGCCAGCAGCTCAGTGCTGGACGCCAGCTCCTACGGGCAGTACTTC
CDR3: CASSSVLDASSYGQYF
length: 16
D: .
size: .
J: TRBJ2-7
V: TRBV5-1

DNA: TGTGCCAGCAGCAAAGAGCAGGACGATAGCAATCAGCCCCAGCATTTT
CDR3: CASSKEQDDSNQPQHF
length: 16
D: .
size: .
J: TRBJ1-5
V: TRBV21-1

DNA: TGTGCCAGCAGCCAAGACGCCCTACAGGGGGTAGAGACCCAGTACTTC
CDR3: CASSQDALQGVETQYF
length: 16
D: TRBD1
size: .
J: TRBJ2-5
V: TRBV3-1/TRBV3-2

DNA: TGTGCCAGCAGTCCAATCATCACGAATTCACCCCTCCACTTT
CDR3: CASSPIITNSPLHF
length: 14
D: .
size: few
J: TRBJ1-6
V: TRBV6-5

DNA: TGTGCCAGCAGCTTGGGGATGGGAATTGCCGCAGATACGCAGTATTTT
CDR3: CASSLGMGIAADTQYF
length: 16
D: .
size: .
J: TRBJ2-3
V: TRBV5-6

DNA: TGTGCCAGCAGCTCCGGGACAGAATCCAGTCAGCCCCAGCATTTT
CDR3: CASSSGTESSQPQHF
length: 15
D: TRBD1
size: .
J: TRBJ1-5
V: TRBV5-8

DNA: TGTGCCAGCAGCTCCACTCCAGTTGAAGCTAACTATGGCTACACCTTC
CDR3: CASSSTPVEANYGYTF
length: 16
D: .
size: .
J: TRBJ1-2
V: TRBV5-6

DNA: TGCGCCAGCAGCCAGTCACAGGTGGTTAATTCACCCCTCCACTTT
CDR3: CASSQSQVVNSPLHF
length: 15
D: .
size: .
J: TRBJ1-6
V: TRBV4-1

DNA: TGTGCCAGCAGCGCCTCCCCACGAGGAGCACGTGGCTACACCTTC
CDR3: CASSASPRGARGYTF
length: 15
D: .
size: .
J: TRBJ1-2
V: TRBV7-9

DNA: TGTGCCAGCAGTCCCTGGACAGGGGCTAACACCGGGGAGCTGTTTTTT
CDR3: CASSPWTGANTGELFF
length: 16
D: TRBD1
size: .
J: TRBJ2-2
V: TRBV27

DNA: TGTGCCAGCGGACAGGGAGGGCTGCGCAATCAGCCCCAGCATTTT
CDR3: CASGQGGLRNQPQHF
length: 15
D: TRBD1
size: .
J: TRBJ1-5
V: TRBV7-2

DNA: TGTGCCAGCAGCCAAGATTGGCTAGCGGGAGGGCATGAGACCCAGTACTTC
CDR3: CASSQDWLAGGHETQYF
length: 17
D: TRBD2
size: .
J: TRBJ2-5
V: TRBV3-1/TRBV3-2

DNA: TGTGCCAGCTCACCATCAGGACAGACCAAGGGGGAGCTGTTTTTT
CDR3: CASSPSGQTKGELFF
length: 15
D: .
size: .
J: TRBJ2-2
V: TRBV18

DNA: TGTGCCAGTAGTGACCGGGGACAGGACTCTGGAAACACCATATATTTT
CDR3: CASSDRGQDSGNTIYF
length: 16
D: TRBD1
size: .
J: TRBJ1-3
V: TRBV19

DNA: TGTGCCACCAGTGATTGGATCGACAGGGGGCGAGTCTATGGCTACACCTTC
CDR3: CATSDWIDRGRVYGYTF
length: 17
D: TRBD1
size: .
J: TRBJ1-2
V: TRBV24-1

DNA: TGTGCCAGCAGCTCTTGGAGCGGGGTCATGAACACTGAAGCTTTCTTT
CDR3: CASSSWSGVMNTEAFF
length: 16
D: .
size: .
J: TRBJ1-1
V: TRBV7-8

DNA: TGTGCCAGCAGCTTATATGAGGGGGACACCGGGGAGCTGTTTTTT
CDR3: CASSLYEGDTGELFF
length: 15
D: .
size: .
J: TRBJ2-2
V: TRBV7-9